Below, one T cell receptor beta chain is given with its context. Germline CDR1 and CDR2: SEHNR and FQNEAQ (reference sequence). This CDR3 comprises 16 residues. V gave up 5 bases and J gave up 3 bases, with 19 bases separating them. The record originates from a study of blood T cell repertoires in COVID-19. The repertoire was sequenced with immunoSEQ multiplex PCR; TCRdb's copy has only in-frame clones and lacks some. The profile shows about 40,000 clones, just under 85% of them singletons. The origin of this receptor is a woman aged 55-69 years with acute or convalescent COVID-19. The chain links TRBV7-9 to TRBJ2-5; tentative D call: TRBD1 (6 bases). Sequenced input: peripheral blood. CDR3 nucleotide sequence: TGTGCCAGCAGCCCGTATAGAGGGGGAGAAGAAGAGACCCAGTACTTC. This gives the protein CASSPYRGGEEETQYF.